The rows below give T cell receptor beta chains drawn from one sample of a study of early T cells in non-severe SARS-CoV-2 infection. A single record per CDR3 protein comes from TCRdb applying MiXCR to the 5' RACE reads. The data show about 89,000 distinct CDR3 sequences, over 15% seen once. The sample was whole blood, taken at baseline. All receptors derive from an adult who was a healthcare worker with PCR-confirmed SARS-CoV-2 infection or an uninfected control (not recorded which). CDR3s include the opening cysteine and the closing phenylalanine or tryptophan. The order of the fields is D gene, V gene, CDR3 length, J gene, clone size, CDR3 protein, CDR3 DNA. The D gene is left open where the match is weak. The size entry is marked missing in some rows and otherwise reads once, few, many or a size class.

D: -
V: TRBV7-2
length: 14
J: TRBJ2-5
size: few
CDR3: CASSRHGWQETQHF
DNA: TGTGCCAGCAGCCGGCACGGGTGGCAAGAGACCCAGCACTTC

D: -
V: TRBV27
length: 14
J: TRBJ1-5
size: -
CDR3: CASSPRRVVQPQHF
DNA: TGTGCCAGCAGTCCCCGCAGGGTCGTTCAGCCCCAGCATTTT

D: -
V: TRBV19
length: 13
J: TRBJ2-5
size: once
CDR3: CASNRGVGETQYF
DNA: TGTGCCAGTAATCGGGGAGTCGGGGAGACCCAGTACTTC

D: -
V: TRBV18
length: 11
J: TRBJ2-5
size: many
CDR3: CASSPGETQYF
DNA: TGTGCCAGCTCACCGGGCGAGACCCAGTACTTC

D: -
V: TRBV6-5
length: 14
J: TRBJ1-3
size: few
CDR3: CASSPAGAGNTIYF
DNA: TGTGCCAGCAGCCCTGCGGGGGCTGGAAACACCATATATTTT

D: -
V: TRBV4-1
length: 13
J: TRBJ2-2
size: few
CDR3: CASSQIRAGELFF
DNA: TGCGCCAGCAGCCAGATCAGGGCCGGGGAGCTGTTTTTT

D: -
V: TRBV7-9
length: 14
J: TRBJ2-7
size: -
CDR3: CASSKETAIYEQYF
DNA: TGTGCCAGCAGCAAAGAGACAGCTATCTACGAGCAGTACTTC

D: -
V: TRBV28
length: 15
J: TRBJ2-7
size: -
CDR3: CASSISRGTGYEQYF
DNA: TGTGCCAGCAGTATCTCTAGAGGGACGGGCTACGAGCAGTACTTC

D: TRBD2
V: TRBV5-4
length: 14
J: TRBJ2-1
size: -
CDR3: CASSLGTSVDEQFF
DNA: TGTGCCAGCAGCCTAGGGACTAGTGTCGATGAGCAGTTCTTC

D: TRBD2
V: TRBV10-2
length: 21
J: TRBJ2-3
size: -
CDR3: CASRRLPGLAEPTPLADTQYF
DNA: TGCGCCAGCAGGAGATTACCGGGACTAGCGGAGCCTACGCCACTCGCAGATACGCAGTATTTT

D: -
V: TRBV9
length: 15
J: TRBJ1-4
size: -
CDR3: CASSVVGGAGEKLFF
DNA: TGTGCCAGCAGCGTAGTGGGGGGCGCGGGTGAAAAACTGTTTTTT

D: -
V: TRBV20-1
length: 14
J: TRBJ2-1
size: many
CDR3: CSALGAGLGNEQFF
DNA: TGCAGTGCTCTGGGGGCGGGTCTAGGCAATGAGCAGTTCTTC

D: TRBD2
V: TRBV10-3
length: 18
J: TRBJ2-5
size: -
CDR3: CAISAVSGMGRRQETQYF
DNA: TGTGCCATCAGTGCGGTTAGCGGGATGGGACGGCGGCAAGAGACCCAGTACTTC

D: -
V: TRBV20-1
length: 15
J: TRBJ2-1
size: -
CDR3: CSAREVGSLWDEQFF
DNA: TGCAGTGCTAGAGAAGTAGGCAGTCTCTGGGACGAGCAGTTCTTC

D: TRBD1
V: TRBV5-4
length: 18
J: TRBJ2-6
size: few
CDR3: CASSTPGQGLSGANVLTF
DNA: TGTGCCAGCAGCACCCCGGGACAGGGATTATCTGGGGCCAACGTCCTGACTTTC

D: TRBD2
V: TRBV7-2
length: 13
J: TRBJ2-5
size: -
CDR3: CASRPAGGETQYF
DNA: TGTGCCAGCAGACCAGCGGGAGGAGAGACCCAGTACTTC

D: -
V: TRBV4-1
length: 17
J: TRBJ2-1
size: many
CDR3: CASSRMLTGFSINEQFF
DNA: TGCGCCAGCAGCCGGATGCTTACTGGGTTTTCTATCAATGAGCAGTTCTTC

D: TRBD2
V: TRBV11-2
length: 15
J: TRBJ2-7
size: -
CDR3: CASRPTSGRTYEQYF
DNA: TGTGCCAGCAGACCTACTAGCGGGAGAACCTACGAGCAGTACTTC

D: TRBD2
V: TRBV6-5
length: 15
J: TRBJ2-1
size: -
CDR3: CASSYTSGSYNEQFF
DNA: TGTGCCAGCAGTTACACTAGCGGGAGTTACAATGAGCAGTTCTTC

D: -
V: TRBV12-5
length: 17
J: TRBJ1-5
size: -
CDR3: CASGFSVRLGSNQPQHF
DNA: TGTGCTAGTGGTTTCTCTGTAAGGTTGGGAAGCAATCAGCCCCAGCATTTT

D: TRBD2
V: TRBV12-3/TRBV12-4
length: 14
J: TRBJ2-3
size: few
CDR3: CASSLALAGDTQYF
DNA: TGTGCCAGCAGTTTAGCGCTAGCGGGGGATACGCAGTATTTT

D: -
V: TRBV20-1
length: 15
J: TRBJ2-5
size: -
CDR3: CSARDPNSWKETQYF
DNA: TGCAGTGCTAGAGACCCTAATAGCTGGAAAGAGACCCAGTACTTC

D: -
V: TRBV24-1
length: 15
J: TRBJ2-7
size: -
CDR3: CATSDPSGEIWEQYF
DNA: TGTGCCACCAGTGATCCCAGCGGAGAGATATGGGAGCAGTACTTC

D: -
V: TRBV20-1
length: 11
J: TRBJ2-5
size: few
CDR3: CSASQWETQYF
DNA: TGCAGTGCTAGCCAGTGGGAGACCCAGTACTTC

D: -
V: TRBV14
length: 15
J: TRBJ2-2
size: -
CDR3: CASSHYGTNTGELFF
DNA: TGTGCCAGCAGCCACTATGGCACAAACACCGGGGAGCTGTTTTTT

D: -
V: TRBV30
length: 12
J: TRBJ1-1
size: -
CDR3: CALDSMNTEAFF
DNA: TGTGCCTTGGACAGCATGAACACTGAAGCTTTCTTT

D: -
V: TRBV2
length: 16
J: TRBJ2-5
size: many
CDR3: CASSDDTREPKETQYF
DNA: TGTGCCAGCAGTGATGATACACGGGAACCCAAAGAGACCCAGTACTTC

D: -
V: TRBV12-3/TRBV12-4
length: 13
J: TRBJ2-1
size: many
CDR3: CASSSGPQREQFF
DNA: TGTGCCAGCAGCAGCGGGCCCCAACGTGAGCAGTTCTTC

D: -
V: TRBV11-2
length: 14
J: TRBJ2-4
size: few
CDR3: CASSSGWAKNIQYF
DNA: TGTGCCAGCAGCTCTGGGTGGGCCAAAAACATTCAGTACTTC

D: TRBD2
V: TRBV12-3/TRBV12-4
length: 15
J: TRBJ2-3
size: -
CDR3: CASSLPGGPGDTQYF
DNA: TGTGCCAGCAGTTTACCGGGAGGGCCGGGGGATACGCAGTATTTT

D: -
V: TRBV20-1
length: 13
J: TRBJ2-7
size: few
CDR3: CSATDSPLEEQYF
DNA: TGCAGTGCTACCGACTCCCCTTTAGAGGAACAGTACTTC

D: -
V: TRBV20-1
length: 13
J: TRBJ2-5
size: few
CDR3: CSATQQDQETQYF
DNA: TGCAGTGCTACTCAACAGGACCAAGAGACCCAGTACTTC

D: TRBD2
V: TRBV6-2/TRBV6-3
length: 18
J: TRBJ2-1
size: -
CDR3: CASSYSTPLAGGSNEQFF
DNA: TGTGCCAGCAGTTATTCGACCCCACTAGCGGGAGGGAGCAATGAGCAGTTCTTC

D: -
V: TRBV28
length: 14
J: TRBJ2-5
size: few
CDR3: CASSSPGTLETQYF
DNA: TGTGCCAGCAGTTCCCCCGGGACTTTAGAGACCCAGTACTTC

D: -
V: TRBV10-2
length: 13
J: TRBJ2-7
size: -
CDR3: CASSESVNYEQYF
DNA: TGCGCCAGCAGTGAGTCAGTCAACTACGAGCAGTACTTC

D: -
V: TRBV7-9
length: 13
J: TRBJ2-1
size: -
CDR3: CASSSARFNEQFF
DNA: TGTGCCAGCAGTTCTGCCCGTTTCAATGAGCAGTTCTTC